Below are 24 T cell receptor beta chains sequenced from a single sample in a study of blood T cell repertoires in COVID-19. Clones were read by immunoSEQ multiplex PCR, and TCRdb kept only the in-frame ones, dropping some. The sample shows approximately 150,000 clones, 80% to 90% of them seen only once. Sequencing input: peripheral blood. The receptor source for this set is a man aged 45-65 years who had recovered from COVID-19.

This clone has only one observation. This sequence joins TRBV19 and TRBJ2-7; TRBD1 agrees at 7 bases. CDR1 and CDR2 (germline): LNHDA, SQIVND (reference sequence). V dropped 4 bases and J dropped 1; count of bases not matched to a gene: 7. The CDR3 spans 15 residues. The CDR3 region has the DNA TGTGCCAGTAGTACACTGGGGACAGTATCCTACGAGCAGTACTTC. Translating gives CASSTLGTVSYEQYF.

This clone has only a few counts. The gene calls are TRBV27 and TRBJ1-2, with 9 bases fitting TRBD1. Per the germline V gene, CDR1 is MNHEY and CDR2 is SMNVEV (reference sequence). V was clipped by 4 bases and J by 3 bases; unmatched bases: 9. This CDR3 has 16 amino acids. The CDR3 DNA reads TGTGCCAGCAGTTCCAGTACAGGGGGCTTGGACTATGGCTACACCTTC. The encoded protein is CASSSSTGGLDYGYTF.

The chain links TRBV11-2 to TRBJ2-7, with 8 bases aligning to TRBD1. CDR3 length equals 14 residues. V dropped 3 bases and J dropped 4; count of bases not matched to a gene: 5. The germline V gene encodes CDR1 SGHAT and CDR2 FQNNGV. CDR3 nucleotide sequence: TGTGCCAGCAGCTTTTCGGACAGGGCGTACGAGCAGTACTTC. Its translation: CASSFSDRAYEQYF.

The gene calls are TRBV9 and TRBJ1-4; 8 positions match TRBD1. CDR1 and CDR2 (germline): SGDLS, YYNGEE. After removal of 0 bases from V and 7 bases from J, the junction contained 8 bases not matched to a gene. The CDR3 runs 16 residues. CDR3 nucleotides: TGTGCCAGCAGCGTAGTTCCACAGGGGGGTCGTGAAAAACTGTTTTTT. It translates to CASSVVPQGGREKLFF. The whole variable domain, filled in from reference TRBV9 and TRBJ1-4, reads DSGVTQTPKHLITATGQRVTLRCSPRSGDLSVYWYQQSLDQGLQFLIQYYNGEERAKGNILERFSAQQFPDLHSELNLSSLELGDSALYFCASSVVPQGGREKLFFGSGTQLSVL.

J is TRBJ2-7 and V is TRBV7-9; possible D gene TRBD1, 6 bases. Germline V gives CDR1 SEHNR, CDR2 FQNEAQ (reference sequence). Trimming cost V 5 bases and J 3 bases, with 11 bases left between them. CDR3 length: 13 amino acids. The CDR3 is CASSPGQFYEQYF. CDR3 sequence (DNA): TGTGCCAGCAGCCCAGGACAGTTCTACGAGCAGTACTTC.

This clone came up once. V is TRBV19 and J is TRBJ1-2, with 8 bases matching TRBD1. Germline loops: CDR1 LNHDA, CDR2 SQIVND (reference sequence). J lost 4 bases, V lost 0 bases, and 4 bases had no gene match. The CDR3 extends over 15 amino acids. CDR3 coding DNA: TGTGCCAGTAGTATAGACACCAGGGGGCTCTATGGCTACACCTTC. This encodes CASSIDTRGLYGYTF.

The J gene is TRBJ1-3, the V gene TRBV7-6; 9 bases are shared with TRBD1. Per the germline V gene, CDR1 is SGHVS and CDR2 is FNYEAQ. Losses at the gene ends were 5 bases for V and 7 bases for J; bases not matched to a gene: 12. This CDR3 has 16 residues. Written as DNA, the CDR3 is TGTGCCAGCAGCCATAGATTGGGACAGGGATTGAACACCATATATTTT. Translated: CASSHRLGQGLNTIYF.

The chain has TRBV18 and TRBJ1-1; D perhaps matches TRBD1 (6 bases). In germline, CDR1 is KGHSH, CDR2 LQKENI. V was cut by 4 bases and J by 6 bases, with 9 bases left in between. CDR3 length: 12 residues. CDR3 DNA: TGTGCCAGCTCACAACAGGGTTCTGAAGCTTTCTTT. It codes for CASSQQGSEAFF.

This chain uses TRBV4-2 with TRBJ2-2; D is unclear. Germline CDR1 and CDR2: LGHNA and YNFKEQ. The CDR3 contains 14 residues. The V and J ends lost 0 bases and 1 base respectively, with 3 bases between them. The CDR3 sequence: CASSQEQNTGELFF. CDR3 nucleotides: TGTGCCAGCAGCCAAGAACAGAACACCGGGGAGCTGTTTTTT.

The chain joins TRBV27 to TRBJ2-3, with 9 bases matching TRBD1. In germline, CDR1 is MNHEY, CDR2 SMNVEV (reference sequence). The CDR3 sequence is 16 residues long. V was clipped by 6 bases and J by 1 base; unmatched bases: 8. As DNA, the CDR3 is TGTGCCAGCAGCTTACAGGGGGCATGGGGCACAGATACGCAGTATTTT. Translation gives CASSLQGAWGTDTQYF.

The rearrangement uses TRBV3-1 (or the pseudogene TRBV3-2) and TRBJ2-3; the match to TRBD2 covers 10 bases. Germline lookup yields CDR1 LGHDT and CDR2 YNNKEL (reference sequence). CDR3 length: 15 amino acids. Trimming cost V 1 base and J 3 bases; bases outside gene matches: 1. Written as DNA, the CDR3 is TGTGCCAGCAGCCAAGGGGGACTAGCGACAGATACGCAGTATTTT. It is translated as CASSQGGLATDTQYF.

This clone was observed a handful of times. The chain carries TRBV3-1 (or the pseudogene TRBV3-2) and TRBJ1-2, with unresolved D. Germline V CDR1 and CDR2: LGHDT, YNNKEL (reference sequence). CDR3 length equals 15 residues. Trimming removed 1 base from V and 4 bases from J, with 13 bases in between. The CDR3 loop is CASSQGGYISYGYTF. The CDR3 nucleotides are TGTGCCAGCAGCCAAGGAGGGTACATCTCCTATGGCTACACCTTC.

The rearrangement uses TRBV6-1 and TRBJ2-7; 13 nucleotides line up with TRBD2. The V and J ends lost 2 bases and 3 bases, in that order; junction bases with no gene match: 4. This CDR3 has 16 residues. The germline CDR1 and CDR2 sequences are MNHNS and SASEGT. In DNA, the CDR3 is TGTGCCAGCAGTGAAAGCGGACTAGCGGGGGACTACGAGCAGTACTTC. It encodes CASSESGLAGDYEQYF.

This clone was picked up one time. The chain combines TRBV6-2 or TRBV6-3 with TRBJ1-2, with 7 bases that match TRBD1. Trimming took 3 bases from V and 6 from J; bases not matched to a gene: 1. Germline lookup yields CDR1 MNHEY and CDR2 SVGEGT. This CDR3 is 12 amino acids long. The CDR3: CASSYQGDGYTF. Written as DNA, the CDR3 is TGTGCCAGCAGTTATCAGGGGGATGGCTACACCTTC.

The CDR3 loop is CASGLPGGEKLFF. The CDR3 nucleotides read TGTGCTAGTGGTCTTCCGGGAGGGGAAAAACTGTTTTTT. The rearrangement joins TRBV12-5 to TRBJ1-4; D is ambiguous. There are 13 residues in the CDR3. The V end was cut by 5 bases, the J end by 8 bases, with 12 bases between. Germline-derived CDR1 and CDR2 are LGHNT and FRNRAP.

CDR3 protein: CASSTDDRLNTEAFF. In nucleotides, the CDR3 is TGTGCCAGTAGTACCGACGACAGGTTGAACACTGAAGCTTTCTTT. V is TRBV19 and J is TRBJ1-1, with a weak D call TRBD1 (6 bases). Germline CDR1 reads LNHDA; CDR2 reads SQIVND (reference sequence). CDR3 length: 15 residues. The germline V and J ends were trimmed by 4 bases and 0 bases, with 12 bases remaining between them.

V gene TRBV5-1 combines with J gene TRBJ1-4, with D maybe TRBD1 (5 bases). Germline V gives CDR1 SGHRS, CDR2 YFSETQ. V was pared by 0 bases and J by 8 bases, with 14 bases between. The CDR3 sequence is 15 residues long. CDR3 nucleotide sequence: TGCGCCAGCAGCTTGGACGGGGGGAGTAGGGAAAAACTGTTTTTT. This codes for CASSLDGGSREKLFF.

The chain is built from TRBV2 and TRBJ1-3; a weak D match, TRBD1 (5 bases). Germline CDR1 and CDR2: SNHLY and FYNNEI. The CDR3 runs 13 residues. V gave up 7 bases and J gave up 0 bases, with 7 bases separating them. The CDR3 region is CASKDSSGNTIYF. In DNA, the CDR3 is TGTGCCAGCAAAGACAGCTCTGGAAACACCATATATTTT.

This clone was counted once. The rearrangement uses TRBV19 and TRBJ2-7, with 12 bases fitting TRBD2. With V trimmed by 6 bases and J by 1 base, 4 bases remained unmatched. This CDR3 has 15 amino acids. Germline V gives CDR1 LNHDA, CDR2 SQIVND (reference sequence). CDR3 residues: CASSLGLAGSYEQYF. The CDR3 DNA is TGTGCCAGTAGCCTCGGACTAGCGGGGTCCTACGAGCAGTACTTC. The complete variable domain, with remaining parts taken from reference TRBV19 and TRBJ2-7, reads DGGITQSPKYLFRKEGQNVTLSCEQNLNHDAMYWYRQDPGQGLRLIYYSQIVNDFQKGDIAEGYSVSREKKESFPLTVTSAQKNPTAFYLCASSLGLAGSYEQYFGPGTRLTVT.

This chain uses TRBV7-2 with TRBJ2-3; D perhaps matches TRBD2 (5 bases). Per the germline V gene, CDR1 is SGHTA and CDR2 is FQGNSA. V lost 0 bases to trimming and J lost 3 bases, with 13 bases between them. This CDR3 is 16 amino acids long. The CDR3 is CASSLAQGLATDTQYF. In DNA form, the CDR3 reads TGTGCCAGCAGCTTAGCGCAAGGTCTAGCAACAGATACGCAGTATTTT.

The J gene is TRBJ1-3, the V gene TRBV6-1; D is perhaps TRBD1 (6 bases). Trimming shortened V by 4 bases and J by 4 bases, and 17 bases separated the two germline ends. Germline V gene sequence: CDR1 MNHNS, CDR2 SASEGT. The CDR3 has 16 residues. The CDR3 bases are TGTGCCAGCAGTGTTGGGGGCTCGGGTGCAGGAAACACCATATATTTT. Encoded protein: CASSVGGSGAGNTIYF.

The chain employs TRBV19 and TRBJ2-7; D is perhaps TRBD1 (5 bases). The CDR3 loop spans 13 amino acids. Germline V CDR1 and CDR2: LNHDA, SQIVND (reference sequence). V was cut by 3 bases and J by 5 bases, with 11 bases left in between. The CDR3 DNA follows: TGTGCCAGTAGTATGTCCAGGGTCGACGAGCAGTACTTC. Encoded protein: CASSMSRVDEQYF.

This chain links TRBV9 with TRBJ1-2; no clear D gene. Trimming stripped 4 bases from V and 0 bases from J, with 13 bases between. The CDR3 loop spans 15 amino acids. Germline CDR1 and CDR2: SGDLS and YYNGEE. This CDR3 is CASSPGLAANYGYTF. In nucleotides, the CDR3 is TGTGCCAGCAGCCCTGGACTAGCGGCTAACTATGGCTACACCTTC.

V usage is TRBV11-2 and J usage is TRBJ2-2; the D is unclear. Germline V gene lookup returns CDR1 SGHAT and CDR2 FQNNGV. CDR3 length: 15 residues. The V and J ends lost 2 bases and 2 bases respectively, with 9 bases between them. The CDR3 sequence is CASSLTISNTGELFF. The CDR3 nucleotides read TGTGCCAGCAGCTTAACGATCAGTAACACCGGGGAGCTGTTTTTT. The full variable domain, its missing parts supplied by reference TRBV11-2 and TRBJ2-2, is EAGVAQSPRYKIIEKRQSVAFWCNPISGHATLYWYQQILGQGPKLLIQFQNNGVVDDSQLPKDRFSAERLKGVDSTLKIQPAKLEDSAVYLCASSLTISNTGELFFGEGSRLTVL.